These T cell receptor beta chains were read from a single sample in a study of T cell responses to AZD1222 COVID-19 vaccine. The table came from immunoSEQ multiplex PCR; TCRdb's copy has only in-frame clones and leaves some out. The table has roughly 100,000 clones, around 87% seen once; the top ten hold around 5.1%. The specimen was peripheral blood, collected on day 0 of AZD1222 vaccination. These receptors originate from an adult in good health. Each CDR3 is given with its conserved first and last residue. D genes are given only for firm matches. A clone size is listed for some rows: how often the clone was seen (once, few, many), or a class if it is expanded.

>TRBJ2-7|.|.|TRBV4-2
CASSQDAGDPYEQYF
TGTGCCAGCAGCCAAGATGCAGGAGACCCTTACGAGCAGTACTTC
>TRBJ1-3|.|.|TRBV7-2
CASTLAGEGDTIYF
TGTGCCAGCACCCTGGCAGGGGAGGGGGACACCATATATTTT
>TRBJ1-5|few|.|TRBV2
CASSLTGYSNQPQHF
TGTGCCAGCAGCCTAACAGGTTATAGCAATCAGCCCCAGCATTTT
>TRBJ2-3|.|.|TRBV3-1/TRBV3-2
CASSQGEATQYF
TGTGCCAGCAGCCAGGGGGAGGCTACGCAGTATTTT
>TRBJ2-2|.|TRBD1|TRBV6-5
CASSYTGAGTGELFF
TGTGCCAGCAGTTACACAGGGGCTGGCACCGGGGAGCTGTTTTTT
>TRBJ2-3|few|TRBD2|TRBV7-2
CASSPLAGGLGTDTQYF
TGTGCCAGCAGCCCCCTAGCGGGAGGCTTGGGCACAGATACGCAGTATTTT
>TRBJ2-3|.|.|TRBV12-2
CASRFRSGKRDTQYF
TGTGCAAGTCGCTTCCGATCAGGGAAGCGAGATACGCAGTATTTT
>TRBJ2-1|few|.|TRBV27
CASSLSSYNEQFF
TGTGCCAGCAGTCTATCCTCCTACAATGAGCAGTTCTTC
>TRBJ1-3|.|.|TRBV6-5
CASSYTPTGNTIYF
TGTGCCAGCAGTTACACTCCAACTGGAAACACCATATATTTT
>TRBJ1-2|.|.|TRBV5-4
CASSLEGSIYGYTF
TGTGCCAGCAGCTTAGAGGGGAGCATCTATGGCTACACCTTC
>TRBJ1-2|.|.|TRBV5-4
CASSPRSGHGYTF
TGTGCCAGCAGCCCAAGAAGTGGGCATGGCTACACCTTC
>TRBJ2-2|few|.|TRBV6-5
CASQAVYTGELFF
TGTGCCAGCCAGGCCGTTTACACCGGGGAGCTGTTTTTT
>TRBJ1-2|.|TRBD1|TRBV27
CASSPGTGRTLFGYTF
TGTGCCAGCAGTCCGGGGACAGGGCGGACCCTTTTCGGCTACACCTTC
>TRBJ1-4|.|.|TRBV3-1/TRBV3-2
CASSQPRGATNEKLFF
TGTGCCAGCAGCCAGCCTAGGGGAGCAACTAATGAAAAACTGTTTTTT
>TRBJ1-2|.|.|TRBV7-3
CASSLIRGEGYTF
TGTGCCAGCAGCTTAATACGGGGTGAGGGCTACACCTTC